This T cell receptor beta chain was identified during a study of blood T cell repertoires in COVID-19. In the study overall: Both acute and convalescent COVID-19 samples were obtained from the United States, Italy and Spain.

Authors' processing steps: Scientists estimated how many nucleated cells there were by amplifying reference gene primers. TCRdb's table, derived via immunoSEQ multiplex PCR, lists solely in-frame clones and lacks some. V and J calls and clone size follow that table, whereas D and trimming were derived from the DNA. The table records roughly 270,000 clones, roughly 87% of them present only once. The V end lost 0 bases, the J end lost 6 bases, and 10 bases lay between the germline ends. This CDR3 spans 14 amino acids. The germline V gene encodes CDR1 ENHRY and CDR2 SYGVKD. This sequence originates from a young man with active or convalescent COVID-19. Sequenced material: peripheral blood. The chain combines TRBV10-3 with TRBJ2-3; TRBD1 might be the D (6 bases). This CDR3 reads CAISESLDRDTQYF. The CDR3 DNA sequence: TGTGCCATCAGTGAGTCCCTTGACAGGGATACGCAGTATTTT.